This T cell receptor beta chain was observed in a study of cytomegalovirus exposure and HLA in healthy donors. Primers: 60 Vbeta forward and 13 Jbeta reverse. TCRdb's table, derived via immunoSEQ multiplex PCR, lists solely in-frame clones and lacks some. Among more than 120,000 clones listed, roughly 74% were seen once. Germline CDR1 is SNHLY and CDR2 is FYNNEI. This CDR3 spans 12 amino acids. V was clipped by 2 bases and J by 6 bases; unmatched bases: 1. In its sample, this clone was seen once. The chain joins TRBV2 to TRBJ2-7, with 7 positions matching TRBD2. This TCR derives from a woman aged 40 to 55 in good health and CMV-seropositive. Sequences were obtained from PBMCs. Here the CDR3 DNA reads TGTGCCAGCAGTGAAACGGGGGGCGAGCAGTACTTC. It codes for CASSETGGEQYF.